This TCR beta chain was recovered during a study of blood T cells in healthy people across ages. Through a sample-barcoded 5' primer and a J-beta primer mix, a second PCR was run for roughly 7 to 11 cycles. MiXCR, applied by TCRdb to the 5' RACE reads, yields one record per CDR3 protein. The sample consists of 1.2 million to 1.5 million distinct CDR3 sequences, 59% of them appearing once. Points on this clonotype: Its antigen is currently unknown.

Trimming removed 4 bases from V and 6 bases from J, with 18 bases in between. This CDR3 has 16 residues. The germline CDR1 and CDR2 sequences are WNHNN and SYGVQD (reference sequence). General study results and limits: In long-lived donors, naive CD4+ cell counts and diversity exceeded those of aged donors. CMV infection status of these donors was not known.

Sequenced: blood. This TCR was recovered from a man aged 18 to 35 in good health. The chain joins TRBV10-1 to TRBJ2-2, with D perhaps TRBD2 (6 bases). The CDR3 protein is CASSGGDAGHAGELFF. In DNA form, the CDR3 reads TGCGCCAGCAGTGGAGGGGACGCGGGGCACGCCGGGGAGCTGTTTTTT.